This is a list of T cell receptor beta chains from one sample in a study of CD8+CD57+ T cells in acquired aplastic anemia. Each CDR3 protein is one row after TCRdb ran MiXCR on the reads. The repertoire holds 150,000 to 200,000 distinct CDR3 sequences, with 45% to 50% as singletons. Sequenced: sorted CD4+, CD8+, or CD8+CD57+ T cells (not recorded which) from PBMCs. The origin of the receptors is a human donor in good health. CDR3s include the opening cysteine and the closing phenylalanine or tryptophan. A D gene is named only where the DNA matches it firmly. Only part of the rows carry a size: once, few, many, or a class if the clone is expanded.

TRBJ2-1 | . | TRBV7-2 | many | CASSLDRGSEVQFF | TGTGCCAGCAGCTTAGATCGCGGTAGTGAGGTGCAGTTCTTC
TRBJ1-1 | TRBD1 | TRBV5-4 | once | CASGQGTEAFF | TGTGCCAGTGGACAGGGGACTGAAGCTTTCTTT
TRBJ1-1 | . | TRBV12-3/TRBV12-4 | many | CASSSTHVTEAFF | TGTGCCAGCAGTTCGACCCATGTAACTGAAGCTTTCTTT
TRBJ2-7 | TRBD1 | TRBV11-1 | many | CASSDRVSEQYF | TGTGCCAGCAGCGACAGGGTCAGCGAGCAGTACTTC
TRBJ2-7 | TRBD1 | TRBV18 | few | CASSQGQGYEQYF | TGTGCCAGCTCACAGGGACAGGGCTACGAGCAGTACTTC
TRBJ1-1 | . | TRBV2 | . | CASSEGADLNTEAFF | TGTGCCAGCAGTGAAGGGGCAGACTTGAACACTGAAGCTTTCTTT
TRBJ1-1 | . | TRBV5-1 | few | CASSTGGQNTEAFF | TGCGCCAGCAGTACGGGCGGTCAGAACACTGAAGCTTTCTTT
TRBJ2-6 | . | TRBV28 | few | CASSISSGANVLTF | TGTGCCAGCAGTATTAGTTCTGGGGCCAACGTCCTGACTTTC
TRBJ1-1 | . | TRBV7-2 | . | CASSLEGGGQEAFF | TGTGCCAGCAGCTTAGAAGGCGGGGGCCAAGAAGCTTTCTTT
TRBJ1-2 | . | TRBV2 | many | CASSEWGVGNYGYTF | TGTGCCAGCAGTGAATGGGGGGTTGGTAACTATGGCTACACCTTC
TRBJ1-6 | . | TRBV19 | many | CASSIRDSPLHF | TGTGCCAGTAGTATCAGGGATTCACCCCTCCACTTT
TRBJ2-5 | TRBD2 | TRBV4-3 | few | CASSQDPAGGQETQYF | TGCGCCAGCAGCCAAGATCCAGCGGGGGGCCAAGAGACCCAGTACTTC
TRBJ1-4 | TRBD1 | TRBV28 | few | CATTRPHRGLMFF | TGTGCCACCACCCGGCCTCACAGGGGGTTAATGTTTTTT
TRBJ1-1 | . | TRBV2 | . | CASSEAQGLNTEAFF | TGTGCCAGCAGTGAGGCCCAGGGATTGAACACTGAAGCTTTCTTT
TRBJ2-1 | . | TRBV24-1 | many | CATSDQTAGENEQFF | TGTGCCACCAGTGATCAGACGGCAGGGGAAAATGAGCAGTTCTTC
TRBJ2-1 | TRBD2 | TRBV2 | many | CASRAGAVNEQFF | TGTGCCAGCAGGGCGGGAGCCGTTAATGAGCAGTTCTTC
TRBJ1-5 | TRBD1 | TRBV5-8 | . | CASSPQGYSNQPQHF | TGTGCCAGCAGCCCACAGGGGTATAGCAATCAGCCCCAGCATTTT
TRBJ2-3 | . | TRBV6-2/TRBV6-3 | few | CASTYGRGISDTQYF | TGTGCCAGCACCTACGGACGGGGAATCTCAGATACGCAGTATTTT
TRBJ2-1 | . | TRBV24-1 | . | CATSDPGHNEQFF | TGTGCCACCAGTGATCCCGGTCACAATGAGCAGTTCTTC
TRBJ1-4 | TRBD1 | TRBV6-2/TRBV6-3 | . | CASSYSTGAGNEKLFF | TGTGCCAGCAGTTACTCGACAGGGGCGGGTAATGAAAAACTGTTTTTT
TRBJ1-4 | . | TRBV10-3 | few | CAISESGAGLGEKLFF | TGTGCCATCAGTGAGTCTGGGGCCGGGCTTGGTGAAAAACTGTTTTTT
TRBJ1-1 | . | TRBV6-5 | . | CASSVWGFGAFF | TGTGCCAGCAGTGTTTGGGGTTTTGGAGCTTTCTTT
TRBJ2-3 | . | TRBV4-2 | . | CVGSLGTGVTDTQYF | TGTGTCGGCAGCCTAGGGACGGGGGTCACAGATACGCAGTATTTT
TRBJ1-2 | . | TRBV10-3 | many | CAISDRTGTVGYTF | TGTGCCATCAGTGACCGAACCGGGACGGTGGGCTACACCTTC
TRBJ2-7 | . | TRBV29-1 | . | CSVDTETYEQYF | TGCAGCGTTGACACGGAGACCTACGAGCAGTACTTC
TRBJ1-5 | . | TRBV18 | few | CASSPDGGYQPQHF | TGTGCCAGCTCACCAGATGGAGGATATCAGCCCCAGCATTTT
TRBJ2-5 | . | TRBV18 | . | CASSPPWGSETQYF | TGTGCCAGCTCACCACCGTGGGGTTCAGAGACCCAGTACTTC
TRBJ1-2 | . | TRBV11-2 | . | CASSLGIQEGYTF | TGTGCCAGCAGCCTGGGGATCCAGGAGGGCTACACCTTC
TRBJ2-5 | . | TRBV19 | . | CASSDSYQETQYF | TGTGCCAGTAGCGACAGCTACCAAGAGACCCAGTACTTC
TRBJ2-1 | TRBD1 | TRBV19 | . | CASSRGTGFYNEQFF | TGTGCCAGTAGTCGTGGGACAGGTTTTTACAATGAGCAGTTCTTC
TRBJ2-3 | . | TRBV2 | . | CASSQAVSTDTQYF | TGTGCCAGCAGTCAGGCTGTGAGCACAGATACGCAGTATTTT
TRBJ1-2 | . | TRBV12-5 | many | CASGLEAGTNYGYTF | TGTGCTAGTGGTTTGGAAGCGGGGACTAACTATGGCTACACCTTC
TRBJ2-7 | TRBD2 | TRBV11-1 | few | CASRPIRGEYSYEQYF | TGTGCCAGCAGACCAATCCGGGGGGAGTATTCCTACGAGCAGTACTTC